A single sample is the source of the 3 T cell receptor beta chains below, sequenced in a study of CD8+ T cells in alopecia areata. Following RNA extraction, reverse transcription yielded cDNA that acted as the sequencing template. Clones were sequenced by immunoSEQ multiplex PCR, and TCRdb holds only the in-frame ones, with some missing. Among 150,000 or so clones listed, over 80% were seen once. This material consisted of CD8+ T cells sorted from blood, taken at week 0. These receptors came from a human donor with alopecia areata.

For the CDR3, the DNA is TGTGCCAGCAGCTTCTCTCCAGGGGCCTACGAGCAGTACTTC. Translating gives CASSFSPGAYEQYF. V usage is TRBV11-1 and J usage is TRBJ2-7; tentative D call: TRBD1 (6 bases). The CDR3 has 14 residues. The germline CDR1 and CDR2 sequences are SGHAT and FQDESV (reference sequence). V was trimmed by 3 bases and J by 2 bases, leaving 11 bases between them.

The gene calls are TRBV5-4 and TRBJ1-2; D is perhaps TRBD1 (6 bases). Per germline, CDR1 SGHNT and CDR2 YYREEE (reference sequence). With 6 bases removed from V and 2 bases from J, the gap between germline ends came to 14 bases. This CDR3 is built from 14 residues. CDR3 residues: CASNQGGSNYGYTF. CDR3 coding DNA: TGTGCCAGCAACCAAGGGGGATCAAACTATGGCTACACCTTC.

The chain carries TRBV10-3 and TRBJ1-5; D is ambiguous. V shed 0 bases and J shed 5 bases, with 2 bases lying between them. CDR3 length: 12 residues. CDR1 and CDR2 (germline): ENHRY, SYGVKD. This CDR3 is CAISESDQPQHF. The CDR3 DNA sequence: TGTGCCATCAGTGAGTCTGATCAGCCCCAGCATTTT.